This is a list of T cell receptor beta chains from one sample in a study of cytomegalovirus exposure and HLA in healthy donors. This table comes from immunoSEQ multiplex PCR, and its TCRdb copy is limited to in-frame clones, with some not included. The sample has about 150,000 clones, 60% to 80% seen once. Input material: PBMCs. Receptors were obtained from a man in his thirties or forties in good health and CMV-seronegative. The CDR3 runs from the conserved cysteine through the conserved F or W. D genes are given only for firm matches. Not every row has a clone size; where given, it reads once, few, many or a size class.

abundance	v_gene	j_gene	d_gene	CDR3aa	CDR3nt
few	TRBV6-5	TRBJ2-7	TRBD2	CASSQETSGRYEQYF	TGTGCCAGCAGCCAAGAGACTAGCGGGCGTTACGAGCAGTACTTC
.	TRBV28	TRBJ1-5	TRBD1	CASRDRGYSNQPQHF	TGTGCCAGCAGGGACAGGGGGTATAGCAATCAGCCCCAGCATTTT
few	TRBV5-6	TRBJ2-1	.	CASSSVNSPGKNEQFF	TGTGCCAGCAGCTCGGTGAATTCGCCAGGGAAGAATGAGCAGTTCTTC
.	TRBV18	TRBJ2-2	TRBD1	CASSPFGQGNTGELFF	TGTGCCAGCTCACCATTCGGACAGGGGAACACCGGGGAGCTGTTTTTT
.	TRBV6-1	TRBJ1-5	.	CASGRESNQPQHF	TGTGCCAGCGGAAGGGAGAGCAATCAGCCCCAGCATTTT
.	TRBV5-4	TRBJ1-4	.	CASSPGFNEKLFF	TGTGCCAGCAGCCCAGGATTTAATGAAAAACTGTTTTTT
.	TRBV28	TRBJ2-1	TRBD1	CASSLGDRSNEQFF	TGTGCCAGCAGTTTGGGGGACAGATCCAATGAGCAGTTCTTC
.	TRBV19	TRBJ2-7	TRBD2	CASSLRTSGSYEQYF	TGTGCCAGTAGCCTGCGGACTAGCGGGAGTTACGAGCAGTACTTC
.	TRBV30	TRBJ1-4	TRBD1	CAWLGQTPATNEKLFF	TGTGCCTGGTTGGGACAGACCCCCGCAACTAATGAAAAACTGTTTTTT
few	TRBV4-1	TRBJ2-7	TRBD2	CASSQEETSTEGNYEQYF	TGCGCCAGCAGCCAAGAAGAGACTAGCACCGAGGGTAACTACGAGCAGTACTTC
.	TRBV5-1	TRBJ2-7	TRBD2	CASSLTTSGAYEQYF	TGCGCCAGCAGCTTGACGACTAGCGGGGCCTACGAGCAGTACTTC
few	TRBV7-8	TRBJ2-3	.	CASSRGGTDTQYF	TGTGCCAGCAGCCGCGGGGGCACAGATACGCAGTATTTT
.	TRBV27	TRBJ2-1	TRBD2	CASTSLAGGGEQFF	TGTGCCAGCACCTCACTAGCGGGAGGGGGTGAGCAGTTCTTC
.	TRBV6-4	TRBJ1-5	.	CASSEGRVGQPQHF	TGTGCCAGCAGTGAGGGTCGAGTCGGGCAGCCCCAGCATTTT
.	TRBV27	TRBJ1-1	TRBD1	CASSWDRNTEAFF	TGTGCCAGCAGCTGGGACAGGAACACTGAAGCTTTCTTT
.	TRBV7-9	TRBJ1-5	TRBD1	CASSLGQGGQPQHF	TGTGCCAGCAGCTTAGGACAGGGAGGTCAGCCCCAGCATTTT
.	TRBV10-1	TRBJ2-1	.	CASSETIQGDEQFF	TGCGCCAGCAGTGAGACGATACAGGGTGATGAGCAGTTCTTC
.	TRBV23-1	TRBJ2-1	TRBD1	CASSQSWQGAYNEQFF	TGCGCCAGCAGTCAATCTTGGCAGGGGGCCTACAATGAGCAGTTCTTC
.	TRBV7-2	TRBJ1-2	.	CASSFPPPDNYGYTF	TGTGCCAGCAGCTTTCCTCCCCCAGATAACTATGGCTACACCTTC
few	TRBV7-2	TRBJ2-7	.	CASSLALRGEQYF	TGTGCCAGCAGCTTAGCGCTTCGGGGGGAGCAGTACTTC
once	TRBV28	TRBJ2-4	.	CASSLTGLQYF	TGTGCCAGCAGTCTCACTGGGCTTCAGTACTTC
.	TRBV19	TRBJ1-2	.	CASSAREEGDYGYTF	TGTGCCAGTAGTGCCCGGGAGGAGGGAGACTATGGCTACACCTTC
.	TRBV5-6	TRBJ2-3	.	CASSAAGTPLSGDTQYF	TGTGCCAGCAGCGCCGCCGGGACTCCACTCTCAGGAGATACGCAGTATTTT
few	TRBV7-2	TRBJ1-5	.	CASSLEPGNQPQHF	TGTGCCAGCAGCTTAGAACCAGGTAATCAGCCCCAGCATTTT
.	TRBV29-1	TRBJ1-4	.	CSVADSRNEKLFF	TGCAGCGTTGCGGACAGTCGAAATGAAAAACTGTTTTTT
.	TRBV7-9	TRBJ2-5	TRBD1	CASSPTGGGGETQYF	TGTGCCAGCAGCCCGACAGGGGGCGGAGGAGAGACCCAGTACTTC
.	TRBV5-1	TRBJ2-2	TRBD1	CASSSGTGLTGELFF	TGCGCCAGCAGCTCCGGGACAGGGCTAACCGGGGAGCTGTTTTTT
.	TRBV19	TRBJ2-7	.	CASRPSEGAFYDEQYF	TGTGCCAGTAGGCCCAGTGAGGGAGCCTTCTACGACGAGCAGTACTTC
.	TRBV28	TRBJ1-1	.	CASSFSGAYTEAFF	TGTGCCAGCAGCTTCTCTGGGGCTTACACTGAAGCTTTCTTT
.	TRBV5-4	TRBJ2-1	.	CASSSSLVNEQFF	TGTGCCAGCAGTTCAAGTCTAGTGAATGAGCAGTTCTTC
once	TRBV29-1	TRBJ2-5	TRBD2	CSVARLASGSGETQYF	TGCAGCGTCGCAAGACTTGCTAGCGGGAGTGGCGAGACCCAGTACTTC
.	TRBV10-3	TRBJ1-3	.	CAISLRNPGNTIYF	TGTGCCATCAGTCTGAGGAATCCTGGAAACACCATATATTTT
.	TRBV9	TRBJ1-1	.	CASSLGGRGTEAFF	TGTGCCAGCAGTCTGGGTGGGCGGGGCACTGAAGCTTTCTTT